This TCR beta chain was identified in a study of immune evolution from preneoplasia to lung adenocarcinoma. This clone showed up just a few times. The V segment lost 3 bases and the J segment 2 bases; nucleotides outside the gene matches: 5. The CDR3 has 17 residues. Germline CDR1 and CDR2: SEHNR and FQNEAQ (reference sequence). Here immunoSEQ multiplex PCR was the method, and the copy in TCRdb shows in-frame clones only, minus some. The sample contains about 3,400 clones, 65% to 85% of which appear only once. Specimen: FFPE lung adenocarcinoma in situ tissue. V is TRBV7-9 and J is TRBJ2-3, with 13 nucleotides matching TRBD2. This clonotype was obtained from a person between 60 and 80 years old with lung adenocarcinoma. DNA for the CDR3: TGTGCCAGCAGCTTTACAGGGACTAGCGGGGCCACAGATACGCAGTATTTT. Its protein product is CASSFTGTSGATDTQYF.